The 26 T cell receptor beta chains reported below all come from one sample, sequenced in a study of a mutant IDH1 vaccine in newly diagnosed glioma. The assay was immunoSEQ multiplex PCR, and TCRdb's table has in-frame clones only and misses some. The table includes around 30,000 clones, around 81% detected once. As for time point: week 47, end of study. Every vaccination contained 300 ug of the mutant IDH1 20-mer peptide and was paired with topical imiquimod. These receptors' antigens are unknown. Material: PBMCs, obtained from a glioma patient whose treatment included an IDH1 peptide vaccine. The receptors originated from a man aged 30-40 years with glioma.

The J gene is TRBJ2-1, the V gene TRBV10-1, with 9 positions matching TRBD1. V lost 6 bases to trimming and J lost 7 bases; unmatched junction nucleotides: 10. The CDR3 runs 15 residues. The germline V gene encodes CDR1 WNHNN and CDR2 SYGVQD (reference sequence). Here the CDR3 DNA reads TGCGCCAGCAGCCCGGGACAGGGAGGGAATAATGAGCAGTTCTTC. Translated, it gives CASSPGQGGNNEQFF.

This rearrangement joins TRBV4-1 to TRBJ1-2, with D unclear. Trimming shortened V by 4 bases and J by 5 bases, and 17 bases separated the two germline ends. This CDR3 has 15 amino acids. Germline loops: CDR1 MGHRA, CDR2 YSYEKL. In DNA, the CDR3 is TGCGCCAGCAGCCTGGATGGGTCCCTGGGGTATGGCTACACCTTC. Amino acids: CASSLDGSLGYGYTF.

The gene calls are TRBV5-1 and TRBJ1-6; a possible D gene is TRBD1 (5 bases). Germline V gene data show CDR1 as SGHRS and CDR2 as YFSETQ. The CDR3 extends over 16 amino acids. V was shortened by 1 base and J by 8 bases, with 16 bases between the two germline ends. The CDR3: CASSLQQGGRYSPLHF. Written as DNA, the CDR3 is TGCGCCAGCAGCTTGCAGCAGGGTGGGCGTTATTCACCCCTCCACTTT.

The V gene is TRBV6-1, the J gene TRBJ2-3; 8 bases fit TRBD2. The V gene's germline CDR1 is MNHNS and CDR2 SASEGT. After removal of 2 bases from V and 5 bases from J, the junction contained 12 bases not matched to a gene. The CDR3 length is 17 residues. In DNA, the CDR3 is TGTGCCAGCAGTGAATATCAGGGACTAGGGAGAGGAGATACGCAGTATTTT. Protein product: CASSEYQGLGRGDTQYF.

The rearrangement joins TRBV7-2 to TRBJ2-7; D not certain. The CDR3 is 15 residues long. CDR1 is SGHTA, CDR2 FQGNSA, per germline. Trimming cost V 3 bases and J 0 bases, with 12 bases left between them. The CDR3 DNA sequence: TGTGCCAGCAGCTTCGGCACTGCCCCCTCCTACGAGCAGTACTTC. Its protein product is CASSFGTAPSYEQYF.

The chain couples TRBV6-5 to TRBJ2-7; TRBD2 aligns across 12 bases. This CDR3 has 15 amino acids. J lost 4 bases, V lost 6 bases, and 7 bases had no gene match. The germline V gene has CDR1 MNHEY and CDR2 SVGAGI. CDR3 protein: CASRTTSGGRYEQYF. The CDR3 DNA reads TGTGCCAGCAGAACGACTAGCGGGGGCCGGTACGAGCAGTACTTC.

The chain links TRBV7-2 to TRBJ1-5; a weak D match, TRBD1 (6 bases). Germline V gives CDR1 SGHTA, CDR2 FQGNSA. V lost 2 bases and J 4 bases, leaving 12 bases between the germline ends. The CDR3 consists of 15 residues. The CDR3 loop is CASSLLGGQNQPQHF. Here the CDR3 DNA reads TGTGCCAGCAGCTTACTAGGGGGTCAAAATCAGCCCCAGCATTTT.

The J gene is TRBJ1-1, the V gene TRBV4-1; 10 bases align to TRBD1. The length of the CDR3 is 15 residues. Germline CDR1 reads MGHRA; CDR2 reads YSYEKL. V was pared by 3 bases and J by 4 bases, with 5 bases of the junction left unmatched. DNA for the CDR3: TGCGCCAGCAGCCATCGGACAGGGGGTATCACTGAAGCTTTCTTT. Its protein is CASSHRTGGITEAFF.

This clone was picked up a small number of times. V usage is TRBV5-5 and J usage is TRBJ2-7; 9 bases match TRBD1. This CDR3 contains 14 residues. Germline CDR1 is SGHKS and CDR2 is YYEKEE (reference sequence). J lost 6 bases, V lost 4 bases, and 8 bases had no gene match. CDR3 sequence: CASSVIQGAAEQYF. CDR3 bases: TGTGCCAGCAGCGTAATACAGGGGGCGGCCGAGCAGTACTTC.

The V gene is TRBV10-3, the J gene TRBJ2-4; TRBD2 matches at 7 bases. J lost 0 bases, V lost 10 bases, and 6 bases had no gene match. The CDR3 totals 14 residues. Germline V CDR1 and CDR2: ENHRY, SYGVKD. The CDR3, as DNA: TGTGCCACTGGGGGAGGGGTAGCCAAAAACATTCAGTACTTC. Encoded protein: CATGGGVAKNIQYF.

This rearrangement joins TRBV5-1 to TRBJ1-5, with D hard to call. Germline CDR1 is SGHRS and CDR2 is YFSETQ. V dropped 0 bases and J dropped 2 bases, with 9 bases sitting between them. The CDR3 is 15 amino acids. The CDR3 nucleotides are TGCGCCAGCAGCTTGGGACATGGGGGCAATCAGCCCCAGCATTTT. Its protein product is CASSLGHGGNQPQHF.

The chain recombines TRBV6-1 with TRBJ2-4; 10 bases are shared with TRBD2. This CDR3 spans 15 amino acids. J gave up 8 bases and V 6 bases, and 10 bases lay outside the gene matches. CDR1 is MNHNS and CDR2 is SASEGT in the germline V gene. The DNA of the CDR3 is TGTGCCAGCAGCCTATCAACTAGCGGGAAAGACATTCAGTACTTC. Protein: CASSLSTSGKDIQYF.

The J gene is TRBJ2-1, the V gene TRBV4-1; the D gene is possibly TRBD2 (5 bases). CDR1 and CDR2 (germline): MGHRA, YSYEKL. The germline V and J ends were trimmed by 0 bases and 2 bases, with 11 bases remaining between them. The CDR3 has 16 amino acids. CDR3 protein: CASSQDGGRPYNEQFF. In nucleotides, the CDR3 is TGCGCCAGCAGCCAAGATGGCGGGCGGCCCTACAATGAGCAGTTCTTC.

This chain uses TRBV6-5 with TRBJ2-3; 11 positions agree with TRBD2. CDR1 is MNHEY and CDR2 is SVGAGI in the germline V gene. The CDR3 contains 15 residues. V gave up 5 bases and J gave up 4 bases; unmatched junction bases: 5. The CDR3 here is CASSKLAGVSDTQYF. The CDR3, as DNA: TGTGCCAGCAGTAAACTAGCGGGAGTCTCAGATACGCAGTATTTT.

V gene TRBV7-8 combines with J gene TRBJ2-1; D assignment may be TRBD1 or TRBD2 (5 bases each). With 7 bases removed from V and 1 base from J, the gap between germline ends came to 17 bases. This CDR3 is built from 16 residues. The germline CDR1 and CDR2 sequences are SGHVS and FQNEAQ. The CDR3 loop reads CASNPEPGRSYNEQFF. The CDR3 DNA reads as TGTGCCAGCAACCCAGAGCCGGGGCGTTCCTACAATGAGCAGTTCTTC.

This chain uses TRBV11-3 with TRBJ2-2; D is uncertain. Trimming pared 1 base from V and 5 bases from J, leaving 8 bases between. This CDR3 has 14 residues. Germline CDR1 is SGHNT and CDR2 is YENEEA. The CDR3 here is CASSLASGTGELFF. The CDR3 DNA sequence: TGTGCCAGCAGCTTAGCTTCCGGGACCGGGGAGCTGTTTTTT.

The chain uses TRBV5-1 and TRBJ2-1, with 7 bases fitting TRBD1. This CDR3 spans 16 amino acids. J gave up 0 bases and V 4 bases, and 7 bases lay outside the gene matches. The germline V gene has CDR1 SGHRS and CDR2 YFSETQ. The CDR3 loop is CASSRDSQSSYNEQFF. The CDR3 region has the DNA TGCGCCAGCAGCAGGGACAGCCAGAGCTCCTACAATGAGCAGTTCTTC.

This clone appeared a single time. The chain combines TRBV5-1 with TRBJ2-1; D gene ambiguous. Per the germline V gene, CDR1 is SGHRS and CDR2 is YFSETQ. The CDR3 runs 13 residues. Trimming stripped 4 bases from V and 4 bases from J, with 9 bases between. DNA of the CDR3: TGCGCCAGCAGCCTGCTGGGTTACAATGAGCAGTTCTTC. Its protein product is CASSLLGYNEQFF. Together with reference TRBV5-1 and TRBJ2-1, the CDR3 gives the full variable domain: KAGVTQTPRYLIKTRGQQVTLSCSPISGHRSVSWYQQTPGQGLQFLFEYFSETQRNKGNFPGRFSGRQFSNSRSEMNVSTLELGDSALYLCASSLLGYNEQFFGPGTRLTVL.

This chain connects TRBV4-1 to TRBJ2-5; 9 nucleotides line up with TRBD1. The CDR3 has 16 amino acids. CDR1 and CDR2 (germline): MGHRA, YSYEKL. After removal of 5 bases from V and 5 bases from J, the junction contained 12 bases not matched to a gene. The CDR3 DNA reads TGCGCCAGCAGCTATACTACTTCGGACAGGGGTGAGACCCAGTACTTC. Encoded protein: CASSYTTSDRGETQYF.

The rearrangement joins TRBV11-2 to TRBJ2-3, with 9 bases aligning to TRBD2. This CDR3 is 14 amino acids long. After removal of 8 bases from V and 4 bases from J, the junction contained 7 bases not matched to a gene. Germline CDR1 SGHAT, CDR2 FQNNGV. The CDR3 is CASSGGGRADTQYF. The CDR3 bases are TGTGCCAGCTCCGGTGGCGGGAGGGCAGATACGCAGTATTTT.

The chain recombines TRBV7-3 with TRBJ1-1, with a tentative D call TRBD1 (6 bases). In germline, CDR1 is SGHTA, CDR2 FQGTGA. The CDR3 loop spans 14 amino acids. Deletions cut 5 bases from V and 1 base from J, with 11 bases between. CDR3 in DNA: TGTGCCAGCAGCGTACAGGGAGGGAACACTGAAGCTTTCTTT. This translates into CASSVQGGNTEAFF.

This clone was counted only a few times. The rearrangement joins TRBV19 to TRBJ1-5, with unresolved D. The germline gives CDR1 LNHDA, CDR2 SQIVND (reference sequence). This CDR3 has 13 residues. The germline V and J ends were trimmed by 3 bases and 5 bases, with 8 bases remaining between them. CDR3 sequence: CASSIRGDQPQHF. For the CDR3, the DNA is TGTGCCAGTAGTATTCGGGGAGATCAGCCCCAGCATTTT.

This rearrangement joins TRBV6-5 to TRBJ1-5; D might be TRBD1 (5 bases). Germline values: CDR1 MNHEY, CDR2 SVGAGI. V was trimmed by 1 base and J by 6 bases, leaving 16 bases between them. This CDR3 region has 16 residues. CDR3 DNA sequence: TGTGCCAGCAGTTACTATTGGGACGGAGCTATTCAGCCCCAGCATTTT. Translating gives CASSYYWDGAIQPQHF.

The chain couples TRBV7-2 to TRBJ1-2; D is unclear. The CDR3 spans 14 residues. Per germline, CDR1 SGHTA and CDR2 FQGNSA. V lost 4 bases and J 8 bases, leaving 17 bases between the germline ends. The CDR3 loop is CASSSTGRAEGYTF. In DNA, the CDR3 is TGTGCCAGCAGCTCAACGGGGAGGGCGGAAGGCTACACCTTC.

This sequence joins TRBV14 and TRBJ2-1; 7 bases map to TRBD1. CDR1 SGHDN and CDR2 FVKESK come from the germline V gene. The ends lost 0 bases at V and 6 bases at J; junction bases unmatched: 11. The CDR3 is made up of 17 amino acids. The CDR3 DNA sequence: TGTGCCAGCAGCCAAGAAACAGGGGCTCGGGGTACCAATGAGCAGTTCTTC. It encodes CASSQETGARGTNEQFF.

The chain is built from TRBV19 and TRBJ1-1; D is possibly TRBD1 (6 bases). The germline V gene has CDR1 LNHDA and CDR2 SQIVND (reference sequence). The CDR3 consists of 14 residues. V dropped 6 bases and J dropped 0 bases, with 11 bases sitting between them. The DNA of the CDR3 is TGTGCCAGTAGGGACAGTAGCATGAACACTGAAGCTTTCTTT. Amino acid sequence: CASRDSSMNTEAFF.